The entry that follows covers one TCR beta chain sequence. Antigen: not known. It was around 9 milliliters of peripheral blood that were drawn from each donor. Samples had at least 6 million PBMCs isolated from them. This sample was included in a study of blood T cells in healthy people across ages. General study points: Long-lived donors had more naive CD4+ cells and higher diversity than aged donors.

Germline V gene lookup returns CDR1 DFQATT and CDR2 SNEGSKA (reference sequence). V lost 5 bases to trimming and J lost 5 bases; unmatched junction nucleotides: 11. The CDR3 is 14 amino acids. With a J-beta primer mix and a sample-barcoded 5' primer, a second PCR ran about 7 to 12 cycles. Each CDR3 protein is one row after TCRdb ran MiXCR on the 5' RACE reads. This sample has some 700,000 distinct CDR3 sequences, with roughly 45% found just once. This TCR came from a woman aged 60 to 75 in good health. The sequencing sample was made of blood. The V gene is TRBV20-1, the J gene TRBJ2-5, with 7 bases identical to TRBD1. This chain's CDR3 is CSAYTGASRETQYF. In DNA form, the CDR3 reads TGCAGTGCTTATACAGGGGCGAGCCGTGAGACCCAGTACTTC.